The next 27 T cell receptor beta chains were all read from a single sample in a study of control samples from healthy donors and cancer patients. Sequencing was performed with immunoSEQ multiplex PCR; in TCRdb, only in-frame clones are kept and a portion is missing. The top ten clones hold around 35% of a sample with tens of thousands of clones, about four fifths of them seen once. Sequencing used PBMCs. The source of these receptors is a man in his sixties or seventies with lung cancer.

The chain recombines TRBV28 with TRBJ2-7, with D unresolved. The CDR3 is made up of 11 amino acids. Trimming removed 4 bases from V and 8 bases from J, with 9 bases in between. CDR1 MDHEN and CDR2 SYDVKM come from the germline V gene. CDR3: CASSSLNKQYF. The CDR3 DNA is TGTGCCAGCAGTTCGCTAAACAAGCAGTACTTC.

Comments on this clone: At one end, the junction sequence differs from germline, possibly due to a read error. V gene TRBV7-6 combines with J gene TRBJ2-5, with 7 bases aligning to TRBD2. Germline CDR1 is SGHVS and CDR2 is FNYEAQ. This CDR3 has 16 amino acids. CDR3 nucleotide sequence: TGTGCCAGCAGCTTAGTATCCGGACTAGTGGGGGGGACCCCTGACTTC. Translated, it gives CASSLVSGLVGGTPDF.

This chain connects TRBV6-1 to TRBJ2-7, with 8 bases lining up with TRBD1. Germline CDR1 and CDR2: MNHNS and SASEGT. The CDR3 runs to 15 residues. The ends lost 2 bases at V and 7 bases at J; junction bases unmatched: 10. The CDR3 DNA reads TGTGCCAGCAGTGAAAATTGGACAGGGAGAAGTGAGCAGTACTTC. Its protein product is CASSENWTGRSEQYF.

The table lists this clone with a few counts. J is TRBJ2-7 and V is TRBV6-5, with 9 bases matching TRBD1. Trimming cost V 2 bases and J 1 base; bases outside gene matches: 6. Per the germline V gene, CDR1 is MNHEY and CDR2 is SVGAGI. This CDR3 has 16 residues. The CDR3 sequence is CASSYRTGGSSYEQYF. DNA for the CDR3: TGTGCCAGCAGTTACCGCACAGGGGGCTCGTCCTACGAGCAGTACTTC.

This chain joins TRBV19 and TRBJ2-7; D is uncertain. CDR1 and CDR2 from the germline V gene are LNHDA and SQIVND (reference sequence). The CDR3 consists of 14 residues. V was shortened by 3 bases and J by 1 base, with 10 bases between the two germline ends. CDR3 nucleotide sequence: TGTGCCAGTAGTATCAGCACACCATCCTACGAGCAGTACTTC. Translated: CASSISTPSYEQYF.

CDR3 coding DNA: TGCGCCAGCAGCTTTAGCGCCGGGATGAACACTGAAGCTTTCTTT. Amino acids: CASSFSAGMNTEAFF. The V call is TRBV5-1, the J call TRBJ1-1, with unresolved D. This CDR3 contains 15 residues. Per germline, CDR1 SGHRS and CDR2 YFSETQ. The V and J ends lost 2 bases and 0 bases respectively, with 11 bases between them.

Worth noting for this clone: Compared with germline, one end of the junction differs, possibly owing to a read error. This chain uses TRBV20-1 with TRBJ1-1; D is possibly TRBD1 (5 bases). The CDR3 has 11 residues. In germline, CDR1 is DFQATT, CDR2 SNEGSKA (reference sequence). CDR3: CSASRPGLSHF. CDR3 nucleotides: TGCAGTGCTAGTAGACCGGGACTCTCGCACTTT.

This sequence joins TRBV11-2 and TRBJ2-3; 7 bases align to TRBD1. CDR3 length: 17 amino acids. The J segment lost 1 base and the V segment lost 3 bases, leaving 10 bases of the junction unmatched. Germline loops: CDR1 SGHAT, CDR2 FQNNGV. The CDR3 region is CASSFDHRGLGTDTQYF. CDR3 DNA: TGTGCCAGCAGCTTTGACCACAGGGGATTAGGCACAGATACGCAGTATTTT.

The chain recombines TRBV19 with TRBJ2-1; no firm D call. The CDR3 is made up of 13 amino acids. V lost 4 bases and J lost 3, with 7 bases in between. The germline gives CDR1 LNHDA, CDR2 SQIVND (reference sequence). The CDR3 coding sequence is TGTGCCAGTAGTAGGGTCCACTACAATGAGCAGTTCTTC. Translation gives CASSRVHYNEQFF.

Written as DNA, the CDR3 is TGCGCCAGCAGGGCGTCATGGCCGGGTGGGATCTACAATGAGCAGTTCTTC. This gives the protein CASRASWPGGIYNEQFF. The chain links TRBV5-1 to TRBJ2-1; D is undetermined. V was pared by 5 bases and J by 3 bases, with 21 bases between. The CDR3 has 17 amino acids. Looked up from germline, CDR1 is SGHRS and CDR2 is YFSETQ. Filled out from reference TRBV5-1 and TRBJ2-1, the complete variable domain reads KAGVTQTPRYLIKTRGQQVTLSCSPISGHRSVSWYQQTPGQGLQFLFEYFSETQRNKGNFPGRFSGRQFSNSRSEMNVSTLELGDSALYLCASRASWPGGIYNEQFFGPGTRLTVL.

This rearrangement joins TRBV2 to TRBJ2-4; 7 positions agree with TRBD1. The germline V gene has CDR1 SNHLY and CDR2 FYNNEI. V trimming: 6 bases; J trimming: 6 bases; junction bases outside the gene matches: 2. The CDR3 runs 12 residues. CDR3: CASRGQINIQYF. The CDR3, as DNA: TGTGCCAGCAGGGGACAGATAAACATTCAGTACTTC.

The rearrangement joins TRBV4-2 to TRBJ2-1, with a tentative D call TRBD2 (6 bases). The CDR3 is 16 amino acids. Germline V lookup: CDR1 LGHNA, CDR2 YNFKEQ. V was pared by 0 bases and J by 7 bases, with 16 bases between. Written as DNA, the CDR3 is TGTGCCAGCAGCCAAGATATGGGCGGGGTTGGTAATGAGCAGTTCTTC. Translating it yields CASSQDMGGVGNEQFF.

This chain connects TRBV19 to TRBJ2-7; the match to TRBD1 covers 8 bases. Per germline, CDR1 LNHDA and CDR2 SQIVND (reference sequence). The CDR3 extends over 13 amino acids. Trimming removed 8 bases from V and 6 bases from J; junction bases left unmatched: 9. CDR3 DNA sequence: TGTGCCAGTCTGCGACAGGGGTCAACCGAGCAGTACTTC. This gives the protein CASLRQGSTEQYF.

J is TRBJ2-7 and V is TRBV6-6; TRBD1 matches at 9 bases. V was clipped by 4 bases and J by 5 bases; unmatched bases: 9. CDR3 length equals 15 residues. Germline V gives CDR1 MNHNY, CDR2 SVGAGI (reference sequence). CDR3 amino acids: CASSFPGQGMNEQYF. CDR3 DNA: TGTGCCAGCAGTTTTCCGGGACAGGGCATGAACGAGCAGTACTTC.

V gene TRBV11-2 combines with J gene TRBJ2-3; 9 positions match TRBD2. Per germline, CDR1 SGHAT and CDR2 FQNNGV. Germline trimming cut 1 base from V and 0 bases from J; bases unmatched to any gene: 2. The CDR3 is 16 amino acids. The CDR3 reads CASSLAAGGSTDTQYF. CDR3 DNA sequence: TGTGCCAGCAGCTTAGCAGCGGGGGGTAGCACAGATACGCAGTATTTT.

Written as DNA, the CDR3 is TGTGCCAGCAGCTTAGGGACAGGGAGCAAGAAGACCCAGTACTTC. Translated: CASSLGTGSKKTQYF. The chain uses TRBV5-6 and TRBJ2-5; 9 bases map to TRBD1. The V segment lost 2 bases and the J segment 6 bases; nucleotides outside the gene matches: 8. The length of the CDR3 is 15 residues. CDR1 is SGHDT, CDR2 YYEEEE, per germline.

The CDR3 DNA follows: TGTGCCAGCAGCTTGGGGGGCCGAGGGGAGCAGTACTTC. This codes for CASSLGGRGEQYF. The J gene is TRBJ2-7, the V gene TRBV11-3; the D call may be TRBD1 or TRBD2 (6 bases each). The CDR3 contains 13 residues. Deletions cut 3 bases from V and 7 bases from J, with 13 bases between. CDR1 is SGHNT and CDR2 is YENEEA in the germline V gene.

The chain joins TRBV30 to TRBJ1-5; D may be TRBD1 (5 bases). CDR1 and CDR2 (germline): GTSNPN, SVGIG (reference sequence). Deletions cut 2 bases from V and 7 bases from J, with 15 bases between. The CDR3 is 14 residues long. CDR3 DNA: TGTGCCTGGAGTCGTTGGGGGAACGGGCAGCCCCAGCATTTT. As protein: CAWSRWGNGQPQHF.

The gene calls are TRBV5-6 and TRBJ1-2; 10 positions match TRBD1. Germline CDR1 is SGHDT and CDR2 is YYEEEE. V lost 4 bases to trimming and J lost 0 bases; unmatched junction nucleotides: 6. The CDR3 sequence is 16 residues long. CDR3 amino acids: CASSPGTGASNYGYTF. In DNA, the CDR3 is TGTGCCAGCAGCCCCGGGACAGGGGCTTCTAACTATGGCTACACCTTC.

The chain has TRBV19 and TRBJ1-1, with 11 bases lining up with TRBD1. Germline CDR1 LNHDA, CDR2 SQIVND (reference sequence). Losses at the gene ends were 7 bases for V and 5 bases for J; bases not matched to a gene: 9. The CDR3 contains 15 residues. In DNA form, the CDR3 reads TGTGCCAGTAATACGCCCGGGACAGGGGGTACTGAAGCTTTCTTT. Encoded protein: CASNTPGTGGTEAFF.

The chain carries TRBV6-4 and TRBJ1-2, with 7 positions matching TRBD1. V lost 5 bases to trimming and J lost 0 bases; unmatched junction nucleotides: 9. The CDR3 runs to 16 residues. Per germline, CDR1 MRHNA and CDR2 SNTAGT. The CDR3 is CASSLSVGGSNYGYTF. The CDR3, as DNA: TGTGCCAGCAGTCTCTCCGTAGGGGGCTCTAACTATGGCTACACCTTC.

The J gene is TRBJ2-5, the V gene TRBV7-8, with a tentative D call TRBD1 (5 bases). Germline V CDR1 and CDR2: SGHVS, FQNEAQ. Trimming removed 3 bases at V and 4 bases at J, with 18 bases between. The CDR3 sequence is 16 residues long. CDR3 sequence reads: CASSFQKGLVGETQYF. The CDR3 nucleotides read TGTGCCAGCAGCTTTCAGAAGGGGCTGGTTGGAGAGACCCAGTACTTC.

CDR3 protein: CASSLTGKAEAFF. The DNA of the CDR3 is TGTGCCAGCAGCCTTACGGGGAAGGCTGAAGCTTTCTTT. The chain recombines TRBV7-9 with TRBJ1-1; D gene ambiguous. Germline CDR1 is SEHNR and CDR2 is FQNEAQ (reference sequence). The CDR3 runs to 13 residues. V lost 5 bases and J 6 bases, leaving 13 bases between the germline ends.

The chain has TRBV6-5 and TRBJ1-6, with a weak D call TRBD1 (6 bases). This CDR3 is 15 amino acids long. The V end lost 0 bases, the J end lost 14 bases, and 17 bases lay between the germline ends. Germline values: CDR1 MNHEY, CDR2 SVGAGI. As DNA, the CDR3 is TGTGCCAGCAGTTACTCCGCAAACAGGGTTCAATCCCTCCACTTT. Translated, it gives CASSYSANRVQSLHF.

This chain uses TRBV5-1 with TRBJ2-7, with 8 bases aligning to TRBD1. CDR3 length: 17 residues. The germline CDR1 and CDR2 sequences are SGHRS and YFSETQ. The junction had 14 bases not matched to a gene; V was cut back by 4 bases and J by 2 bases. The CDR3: CASSQKPGTGLTYEQYF. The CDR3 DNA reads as TGCGCCAGCAGCCAGAAGCCTGGGACAGGACTTACCTACGAGCAGTACTTC.

The CDR3 region is CASSQPFAGQRAEAFF. CDR3 bases: TGTGCCAGCAGCCAACCTTTTGCGGGACAGAGAGCTGAAGCTTTCTTT. The chain employs TRBV3-1 (or the pseudogene TRBV3-2) and TRBJ1-1, with TRBD1 matching over 7 bases. V gave up 2 bases and J gave up 6 bases; unmatched junction bases: 12. This CDR3 has 16 amino acids. Germline CDR1 LGHDT, CDR2 YNNKEL (reference sequence).

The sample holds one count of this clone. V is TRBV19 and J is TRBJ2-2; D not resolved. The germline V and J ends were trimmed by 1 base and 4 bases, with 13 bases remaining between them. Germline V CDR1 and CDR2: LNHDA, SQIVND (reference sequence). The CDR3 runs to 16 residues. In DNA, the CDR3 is TGTGCCAGTAGTATAGCGGCGGCTTGGGCCACCGGGGAGCTGTTTTTT. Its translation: CASSIAAAWATGELFF.